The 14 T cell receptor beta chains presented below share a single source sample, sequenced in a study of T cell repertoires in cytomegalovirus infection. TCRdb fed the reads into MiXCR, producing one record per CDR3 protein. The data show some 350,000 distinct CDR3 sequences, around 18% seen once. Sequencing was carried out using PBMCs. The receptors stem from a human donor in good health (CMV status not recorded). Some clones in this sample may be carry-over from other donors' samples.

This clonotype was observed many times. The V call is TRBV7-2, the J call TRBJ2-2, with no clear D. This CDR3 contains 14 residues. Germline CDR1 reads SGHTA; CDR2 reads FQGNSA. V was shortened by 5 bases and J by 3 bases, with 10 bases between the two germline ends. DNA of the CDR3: TGTGCCAGCAGCGCCTACTCATACACCGGGGAGCTGTTTTTT. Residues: CASSAYSYTGELFF.

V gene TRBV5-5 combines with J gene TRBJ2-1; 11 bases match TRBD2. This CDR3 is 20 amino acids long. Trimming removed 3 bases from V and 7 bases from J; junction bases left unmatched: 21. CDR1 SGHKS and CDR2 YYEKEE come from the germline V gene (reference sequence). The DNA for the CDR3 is TGTGCCAGCAGCTCGAATACGGGACGAATAACTAGCGGGAGTATGAATGAGCAGTTCTTC. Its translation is CASSSNTGRITSGSMNEQFF.

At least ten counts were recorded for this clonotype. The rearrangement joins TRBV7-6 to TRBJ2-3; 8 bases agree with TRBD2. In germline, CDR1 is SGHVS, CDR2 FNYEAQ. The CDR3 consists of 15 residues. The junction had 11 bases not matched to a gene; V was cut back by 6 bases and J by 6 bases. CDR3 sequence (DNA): TGTGCCAGCAGTTCTCTAGCGGGTGCGGGTGATACGCAGTATTTT. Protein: CASSSLAGAGDTQYF.

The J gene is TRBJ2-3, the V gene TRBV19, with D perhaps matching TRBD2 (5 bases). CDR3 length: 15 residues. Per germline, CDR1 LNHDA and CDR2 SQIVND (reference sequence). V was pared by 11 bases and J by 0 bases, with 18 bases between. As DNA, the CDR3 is TGTGCCGCCACCCCCAGCGGATATAGCACAGATACGCAGTATTTT. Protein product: CAATPSGYSTDTQYF.

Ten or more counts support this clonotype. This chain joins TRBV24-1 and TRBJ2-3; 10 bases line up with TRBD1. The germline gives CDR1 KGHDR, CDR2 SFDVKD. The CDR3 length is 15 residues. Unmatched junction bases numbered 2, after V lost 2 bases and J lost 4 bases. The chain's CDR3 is CATSDSGQGADTQYF. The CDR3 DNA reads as TGTGCCACCAGTGATTCCGGACAGGGGGCAGATACGCAGTATTTT.

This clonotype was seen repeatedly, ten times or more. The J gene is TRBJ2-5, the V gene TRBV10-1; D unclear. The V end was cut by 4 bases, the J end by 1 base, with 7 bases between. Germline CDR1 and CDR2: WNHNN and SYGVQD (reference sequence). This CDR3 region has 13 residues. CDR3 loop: CASSVGIQETQYF. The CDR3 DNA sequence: TGCGCCAGCAGTGTGGGTATCCAAGAGACCCAGTACTTC.

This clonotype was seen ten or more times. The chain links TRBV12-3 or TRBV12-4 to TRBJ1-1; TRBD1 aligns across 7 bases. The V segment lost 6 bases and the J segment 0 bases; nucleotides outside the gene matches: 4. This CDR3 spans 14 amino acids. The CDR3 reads CASRTGRLNTEAFF. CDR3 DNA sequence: TGTGCCAGCAGGACAGGGAGACTGAACACTGAAGCTTTCTTT.

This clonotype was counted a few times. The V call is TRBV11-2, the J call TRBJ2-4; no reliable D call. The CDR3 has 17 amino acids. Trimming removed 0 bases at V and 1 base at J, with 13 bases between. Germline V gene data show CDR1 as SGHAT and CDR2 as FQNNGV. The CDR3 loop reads CASSLDSHRAAKNIQYF. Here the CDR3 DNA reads TGTGCCAGCAGCTTAGATTCCCACCGGGCGGCCAAAAACATTCAGTACTTC.

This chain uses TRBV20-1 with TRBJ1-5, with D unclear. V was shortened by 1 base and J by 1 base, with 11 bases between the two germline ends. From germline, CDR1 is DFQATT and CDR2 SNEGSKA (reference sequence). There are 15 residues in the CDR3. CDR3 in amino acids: CSARGIGGSNQPQHF. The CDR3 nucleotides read TGCAGTGCTAGAGGCATTGGCGGGAGCAATCAGCCCCAGCATTTT.

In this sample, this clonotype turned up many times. The CDR3 spells CASSLALSRTGPSPLHF. CDR3 coding DNA: TGTGCCAGCAGTTTAGCCCTTTCCCGGACGGGTCCATCACCCCTCCACTTT. The chain recombines TRBV12-3 or TRBV12-4 with TRBJ1-6; D is unclear. CDR3 length: 17 amino acids. V lost 0 bases, J lost 10 bases, and 19 bases lay in between.

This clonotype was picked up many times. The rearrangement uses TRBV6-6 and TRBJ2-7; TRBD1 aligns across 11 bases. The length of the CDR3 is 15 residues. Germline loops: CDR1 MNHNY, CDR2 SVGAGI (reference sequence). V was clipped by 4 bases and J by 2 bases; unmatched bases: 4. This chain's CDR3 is CASSSPGQGAYEQYF. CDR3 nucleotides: TGTGCCAGCAGTTCACCGGGACAGGGGGCCTACGAGCAGTACTTC.

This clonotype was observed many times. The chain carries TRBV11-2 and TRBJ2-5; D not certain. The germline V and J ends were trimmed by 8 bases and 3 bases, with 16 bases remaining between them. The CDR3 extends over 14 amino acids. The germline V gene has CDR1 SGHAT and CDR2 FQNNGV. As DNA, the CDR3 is TGTGCCAGCGGGTATACACTGTCAGAAGAGACCCAGTACTTC. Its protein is CASGYTLSEETQYF.

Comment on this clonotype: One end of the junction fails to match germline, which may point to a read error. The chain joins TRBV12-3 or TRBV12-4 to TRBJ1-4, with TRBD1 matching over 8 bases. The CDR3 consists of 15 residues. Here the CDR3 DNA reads TGTGCCAGCACCCGATCGGACAGGGCAAATGAAAGACTGTTTTTT. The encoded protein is CASTRSDRANERLFF.

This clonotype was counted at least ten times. The CDR3 DNA sequence: TGTGCCTCCAAATTGGCGGGCTTCGGGGCCAACGTCCTGACTTTC. It encodes CASKLAGFGANVLTF. J is TRBJ2-6 and V is TRBV6-1, with a possible D match to TRBD2 (5 bases). Germline loops: CDR1 MNHNS, CDR2 SASEGT. V dropped 11 bases and J dropped 4 bases, with 18 bases sitting between them. The CDR3 covers 15 residues.